These 27 T cell receptor beta chains share one sample of origin, sequenced in a study of T cell repertoires in cytomegalovirus infection (dated by TCRdb to 2018 to 2020). Antigen specificity for these receptors is unknown. According to the study, the label for this sample's treatment or condition signals: in vitro stimulation with specific CMV peptide epitopes to enrich CMV-specific T cells. The instrument was an Illumina HiSeq 1500. TCRdb trimmed public reads at Q25 via fastp, called clones via MiXCR and kept in-frame beta chains. Rows are combined by CDR3 protein, so each entry shows the most common genes and DNA. This sample is represented by around 430,000 distinct CDR3 sequences; under 45% of them were singletons. The top ten clonotypes cover about 45% of the sample. The sequencing used cultured PBMCs, collected from culture after CMV antigen stimulation. The receptors originated from a human donor in good health (CMV status not recorded). Some clones in this sample may be carry-over from other donors' samples.

The genes are TRBV7-8 and TRBJ1-6, with D possibly being TRBD1 (6 bases). The CDR3 has 17 amino acids. V gave up 5 bases and J gave up 7 bases, with 21 bases separating them. Germline CDR1 is SGHVS and CDR2 is FQNEAQ. The CDR3 spells CASSPHRVPVLNSPLHF. CDR3 nucleotide sequence: TGTGCCAGCAGCCCCCACAGGGTCCCAGTTTTAAATTCACCCCTCCACTTT.

V and J are TRBV10-3 and TRBJ1-2, with D unresolved. The CDR3 length is 16 residues. With 3 bases removed from V and 7 bases from J, the gap between germline ends came to 21 bases. CDR1 ENHRY and CDR2 SYGVKD come from the germline V gene. The CDR3 loop is CAISELKRRALGGYTF. DNA of the CDR3: TGTGCCATCAGTGAACTTAAAAGGAGAGCCCTGGGTGGCTACACCTTC.

The gene calls are TRBV2 and TRBJ1-6; a possible D gene is TRBD1 (5 bases). The CDR3 is 18 amino acids. From germline, CDR1 is SNHLY and CDR2 FYNNEI. V was clipped by 6 bases and J by 10 bases, with 28 bases between them. CDR3 nucleotide sequence: TGTGCCAGCAGCATCGTGAAGCCGACGGCAGGGATTATGTCACCCCTCCACTTT. Protein sequence: CASSIVKPTAGIMSPLHF.

This clonotype occurred a few times. J is TRBJ1-3 and V is TRBV6-5; D remains unclear. V gave up 4 bases and J gave up 3 bases, with 4 bases separating them. Germline-derived CDR1 and CDR2 are MNHEY and SVGAGI. CDR3 length equals 12 residues. Here the CDR3 reads CASSSLGNTIYF. CDR3 nucleotides: TGTGCCAGCAGTTCCCTTGGAAACACCATATATTTT.

This clonotype was observed many times. V is TRBV12-3 or TRBV12-4 and J is TRBJ2-3; D uncertain. CDR3 size: 12 residues. Between the trimmed V and J ends, which lost 6 bases and 3 bases, there was a span of 7 bases. This chain's CDR3 is CASSPTTDTQYF. The CDR3 DNA sequence: TGTGCCAGCAGCCCAACTACAGATACGCAGTATTTT.

This clonotype was seen a few times. The chain couples TRBV11-2 to TRBJ2-1; D may match TRBD1 or TRBD2 (5 bases each). The CDR3 covers 16 residues. V was shortened by 5 bases and J by 1 base, with 15 bases between the two germline ends. CDR1 SGHAT and CDR2 FQNNGV come from the germline V gene. The CDR3 nucleotides read TGTGCCAGCAGCCGTCACGGGACGGCATCCTACAATGAGCAGTTCTTC. Translating gives CASSRHGTASYNEQFF.

The chain uses TRBV7-2 and TRBJ1-2; TRBD1 aligns across 7 bases. V was clipped by 3 bases and J by 6 bases; unmatched bases: 7. In germline, CDR1 is SGHTA, CDR2 FQGNSA. The CDR3 is 14 amino acids. CDR3: CASSLSGTDHGYTF. DNA of the CDR3: TGTGCCAGCAGCTTGAGCGGGACAGACCATGGCTACACCTTC.

This chain uses TRBV12-3 or TRBV12-4 with TRBJ2-1, with D possibly being TRBD2 (5 bases). V was trimmed by 7 bases and J by 6 bases, leaving 16 bases between them. CDR3 length: 14 amino acids. CDR3 DNA sequence: TGTGCCAGCACCCCCGAAGCTAGCCCCAATGAGCAGTTCTTC. Translated, it gives CASTPEASPNEQFF.

The sample holds a few counts of this clonotype. The rearrangement uses TRBV14 and TRBJ2-1; 8 nucleotides match TRBD2. CDR3 length equals 15 residues. Germline-derived CDR1 and CDR2 are SGHDN and FVKESK. V gave up 9 bases and J gave up 7 bases; unmatched junction bases: 14. The CDR3 region has the DNA TGTGCCAGTAGAAAATCCAGCGGGAGAGGGAATGAGCAGTTCTTC. The encoded protein is CASRKSSGRGNEQFF.

The CDR3 DNA reads TGTGCCAGTCACAGGAACACTGAAGCTTTCTTT. Its protein is CASHRNTEAFF. This sequence joins TRBV6-1 and TRBJ1-1; D remains ambiguous. Trimming took off 9 bases at V and 1 base at J, with 6 bases between the two ends. Per the germline V gene, CDR1 is MNHNS and CDR2 is SASEGT. This CDR3 is 11 amino acids long.

V is TRBV4-1 and J is TRBJ2-5; no definite D call. The V gene lost 4 bases and the J gene lost 5 bases, with 11 bases spanning the gap. CDR1 and CDR2 from the germline V gene are MGHRA and YSYEKL. The CDR3 loop spans 13 amino acids. The CDR3 DNA is TGCGCCAGCAGCCGGCTGCCGACGGAGACCCAGTACTTC. Protein: CASSRLPTETQYF.

The rearrangement links TRBV6-6 to TRBJ2-2; 9 nucleotides align to TRBD1. V lost 6 bases, J lost 4 bases, and 6 bases stayed unmatched. The germline CDR1 and CDR2 sequences are MNHNY and SVGAGI (reference sequence). The CDR3 loop spans 15 amino acids. The CDR3 bases are TGTGCCAGCAGAAACTCGGACAGGGGCACCGGGGAGCTGTTTTTT. This translates into CASRNSDRGTGELFF.

The V gene is TRBV7-2, the J gene TRBJ2-5; D perhaps matches TRBD2 (5 bases). V lost 3 bases and J lost 4, with 12 bases in between. This CDR3 has 14 amino acids. Per the germline V gene, CDR1 is SGHTA and CDR2 is FQGNSA. The CDR3 here is CASSFVTSGETQYF. CDR3 DNA: TGTGCCAGCAGCTTCGTAACTAGTGGAGAGACCCAGTACTTC.

This clonotype was picked up a small number of times. The chain employs TRBV7-2 and TRBJ2-3, with D perhaps given as TRBD1 or TRBD2 (5 bases each). The CDR3 is 15 amino acids. The ends were cut back, 1 base at V and 6 bases at J, with 14 bases in the middle. Germline V gene data show CDR1 as SGHTA and CDR2 as FQGNSA. The CDR3 region is CASSLGGAGGDTQYF. The CDR3 region has the DNA TGTGCCAGCAGCTTAGGAGGGGCGGGCGGTGATACGCAGTATTTT.

The V call is TRBV12-3 or TRBV12-4, the J call TRBJ1-5, with D unresolved. This CDR3 region has 14 residues. V was trimmed by 6 bases and J by 6 bases, leaving 15 bases between them. CDR3 nucleotide sequence: TGTGCCAGCAGGGAGGGCTCATCGGGTCAGCCCCAGCATTTT. It encodes CASREGSSGQPQHF.

This chain uses TRBV12-3 or TRBV12-4 with TRBJ1-1; the match to TRBD1 covers 8 bases. V gave up 1 base and J gave up 4 bases; unmatched junction bases: 2. The CDR3 runs 14 residues. CDR3 protein: CASSLGQGTTEAFF. CDR3 coding DNA: TGTGCCAGCAGTTTAGGACAGGGGACCACTGAAGCTTTCTTT.

J is TRBJ1-1 and V is TRBV20-1; TRBD1 matches at 9 bases. The CDR3 runs 15 residues. CDR1 is DFQATT and CDR2 is SNEGSKA in the germline V gene (reference sequence). With V trimmed by 2 bases and J by 3 bases, 7 bases remained unmatched. The CDR3 sequence: CSARPGTGPDTEAFF. DNA for the CDR3: TGCAGTGCTAGACCCGGGACAGGGCCGGACACTGAAGCTTTCTTT.

Only a few counts were recorded for this clonotype. This rearrangement joins TRBV7-2 to TRBJ2-7; TRBD2 aligns across 9 bases. Germline CDR1 reads SGHTA; CDR2 reads FQGNSA. The CDR3 is made up of 14 amino acids. Trimming at V came to 6 bases and at J to 6 bases, leaving 9 bases not matched to a gene. CDR3 in DNA: TGTGCCAGCAGTGTCCTTGGGCGGGAGGGCGAGCAGTACTTC. Amino acids: CASSVLGREGEQYF.

The V gene is TRBV19, the J gene TRBJ1-2, with TRBD1 identical over 7 bases. This CDR3 region has 15 residues. V lost 7 bases and J lost 5; bases outside the gene matches: 13. Germline V gene lookup returns CDR1 LNHDA and CDR2 SQIVND (reference sequence). For the CDR3, the DNA is TGTGCCAGTACTGATGACCCTACAGGGGTATATGGCTACACCTTC. The encoded protein is CASTDDPTGVYGYTF.

V usage is TRBV12-5 and J usage is TRBJ2-7, with D uncertain. Germline loops: CDR1 LGHNT, CDR2 FRNRAP. V dropped 6 bases and J dropped 4 bases, with 7 bases sitting between them. CDR3 length equals 11 residues. The DNA for the CDR3 is TGTGCTAGTGGGCTGTTATACGAGCAGTACTTC. Protein: CASGLLYEQYF.

Points on this clonotype: The CDR3 does not close with the conserved phenylalanine or tryptophan, likely indicating a read error. The DNA is left out, because the CDR3 cannot be placed on it with certainty; the CDR3 is given as TCRdb lists it. CDR3: CASSLAKGGPQ. J is TRBJ1-4 and V is TRBV7-8; no check of the table's D call, TRBD1, against the DNA was made. From its first to its last residue, the CDR3 has 11 amino acids. Per the germline V gene, CDR1 is SGHVS and CDR2 is FQNEAQ.

This clonotype was seen more than once but under ten times. CDR3 in DNA: TGTGCCAGCAGCGGTAGCGGAACGCCAGAGACCCAGTACTTC. This encodes CASSGSGTPETQYF. The V and J genes are TRBV7-2 and TRBJ2-5; D may be TRBD2 (6 bases). The V gene's germline CDR1 is SGHTA and CDR2 FQGNSA. V lost 5 bases, J lost 4 bases, and 14 bases lay in between. The CDR3 has 14 amino acids.

In its sample, this clonotype was seen a few times. This chain joins TRBV19 and TRBJ2-3; maybe TRBD2 (5 bases). The germline gives CDR1 LNHDA, CDR2 SQIVND (reference sequence). This CDR3 is 14 amino acids long. Trimming stripped 10 bases from V and 0 bases from J, with 14 bases between. In nucleotides, the CDR3 is TGTGCCACCGGGATAGTTTCTAGCACAGATACGCAGTATTTT. Amino acid sequence: CATGIVSSTDTQYF.

This chain connects TRBV28 to TRBJ2-7; 9 bases are a match to TRBD2. Per the germline V gene, CDR1 is MDHEN and CDR2 is SYDVKM. V shed 5 bases and J 4 bases; nucleotides not matched to a gene: 12. CDR3 length: 16 residues. The CDR3 is CASSGNLRGGLYEQYF. CDR3 nucleotides: TGTGCCAGCAGTGGGAACTTGCGGGGGGGCCTGTACGAGCAGTACTTC.

This clonotype has just a few counts. The gene calls are TRBV6-1 and TRBJ2-5, with D possibly being TRBD1 (5 bases). CDR3 size: 15 residues. V lost 3 bases and J lost 5, with 16 bases in between. Germline V gene sequence: CDR1 MNHNS, CDR2 SASEGT. CDR3 in amino acids: CASSEGQVPPETQYF. As DNA, the CDR3 is TGTGCCAGCAGTGAGGGGCAGGTCCCTCCCGAGACCCAGTACTTC.

The CDR3 loop is CASSARTGSLYEQYF. DNA for the CDR3: TGCGCCAGCAGCGCCCGGACAGGGTCCCTCTACGAGCAGTACTTC. The chain has TRBV4-1 and TRBJ2-7, with 8 bases matching TRBD1. CDR1 and CDR2 (germline): MGHRA, YSYEKL. This CDR3 spans 15 amino acids. Trimming cost V 5 bases and J 3 bases; bases outside gene matches: 9.

This clonotype has a handful of counts. The CDR3 here is CASSLGTGAGELFF. The CDR3 bases are TGCGCCAGCAGCCTAGGGACAGGGGCCGGGGAGCTGTTTTTT. The gene calls are TRBV4-1 and TRBJ2-2; 10 bases fit TRBD1. This CDR3 is 14 amino acids long. The germline V gene encodes CDR1 MGHRA and CDR2 YSYEKL. V dropped 4 bases and J dropped 6; count of bases not matched to a gene: 2.